These T cell receptor beta chains were read from a single sample in a study of radiotherapy plus CTLA-4 blockade in lung cancer. Using immunoSEQ multiplex PCR, the repertoire was profiled, and TCRdb retains in-frame clones only, with some absent. This repertoire shows roughly 120,000 clones, roughly 80% found once; its top ten account for about 5.2%. The source material was peripheral blood, sampled from a patient treated with radiotherapy plus ipilimumab. Receptors were obtained from a human donor with non-small cell lung cancer who had a partial response to radiotherapy plus ipilimumab. Each CDR3 is given with its conserved first and last residue. Each record gives: V gene, D gene, clone size, J gene, CDR3 protein, CDR3 DNA. D genes are given only for firm matches. Expanded clones are given a class, and other clones once, few, many or no size at all.

V: TRBV12-5
D: TRBD2
size: -
J: TRBJ2-1
CDR3: CASGRGLAGASPYNEQFF
DNA: TGTGCTAGTGGGCGGGGGCTAGCGGGAGCATCCCCCTACAATGAGCAGTTCTTC

V: TRBV5-1
D: TRBD1
size: -
J: TRBJ1-4
CDR3: CASSVGTGLTNEKLFF
DNA: TGCGCCAGCAGCGTCGGGACAGGGTTAACTAATGAAAAACTGTTTTTT

V: TRBV18
D: -
size: -
J: TRBJ1-4
CDR3: CASSPGTPSTNEKLFF
DNA: TGTGCCAGCTCACCTGGGACACCTTCAACTAATGAAAAACTGTTTTTT

V: TRBV7-3
D: -
size: -
J: TRBJ2-2
CDR3: CASSLTLVANTGELFF
DNA: TGTGCCAGCAGCTTAACTCTAGTAGCGAACACCGGGGAGCTGTTTTTT

V: TRBV4-3
D: TRBD2
size: -
J: TRBJ2-2
CDR3: CASSEPGLAGTGELFF
DNA: TGCGCCAGCAGCGAGCCCGGACTAGCGGGCACCGGGGAGCTGTTTTTT

V: TRBV28
D: -
size: -
J: TRBJ2-7
CDR3: CASSFPAGSYGEQYF
DNA: TGTGCCAGCAGTTTTCCCGCGGGAAGCTATGGCGAGCAGTACTTC

V: TRBV5-1
D: TRBD2
size: -
J: TRBJ2-7
CDR3: CASSYSGRPSSYEQYF
DNA: TGCGCCAGCAGCTATAGCGGGAGGCCTAGCTCCTACGAGCAGTACTTC

V: TRBV5-1
D: -
size: -
J: TRBJ2-3
CDR3: CASSPRLNTDTQYF
DNA: TGCGCCAGCAGCCCCAGACTGAACACAGATACGCAGTATTTT

V: TRBV29-1
D: -
size: -
J: TRBJ2-7
CDR3: CSVVGRTSYEQYF
DNA: TGCAGCGTTGTGGGCAGGACATCCTACGAGCAGTACTTC

V: TRBV9
D: -
size: -
J: TRBJ1-3
CDR3: CASSQSGTSGNTIYF
DNA: TGTGCCAGCAGCCAGTCGGGAACCTCTGGAAACACCATATATTTT

V: TRBV6-6
D: -
size: -
J: TRBJ1-3
CDR3: CASRVPGSGNTIYF
DNA: TGTGCCAGCAGGGTACCAGGGTCCGGAAACACCATATATTTT

V: TRBV25-1
D: -
size: once
J: TRBJ2-1
CDR3: CASSESSVTGNEQFF
DNA: TGTGCCAGCAGTGAATCGTCGGTAACGGGAAATGAGCAGTTCTTC

V: TRBV5-1
D: -
size: -
J: TRBJ2-5
CDR3: CASSLSPNSPQETQYF
DNA: TGCGCCAGCAGCCTAAGTCCTAATTCCCCCCAAGAGACCCAGTACTTC

V: TRBV25-1
D: TRBD1
size: -
J: TRBJ2-5
CDR3: CASSRQGIGTQYF
DNA: TGTGCCAGCAGTCGACAGGGGATTGGGACCCAGTACTTC

V: TRBV19
D: TRBD2
size: few
J: TRBJ2-1
CDR3: CASSIDLRERYNEQFF
DNA: TGTGCCAGTAGTATAGATCTGCGGGAGCGGTACAATGAGCAGTTCTTC

V: TRBV7-9
D: TRBD1
size: -
J: TRBJ2-5
CDR3: CASRDSGTETQYF
DNA: TGTGCCAGCCGGGACAGTGGTACGGAGACCCAGTACTTC

V: TRBV30
D: -
size: -
J: TRBJ2-7
CDR3: CAWRRQDSEQYF
DNA: TGTGCCTGGAGGCGACAAGATAGCGAGCAGTACTTC

V: TRBV10-3
D: -
size: -
J: TRBJ1-1
CDR3: CAISESAGVNTEAFF
DNA: TGTGCCATCAGTGAGTCCGCAGGGGTGAACACTGAAGCTTTCTTT

V: TRBV6-6
D: TRBD2
size: -
J: TRBJ2-5
CDR3: CASSSRGGVKAETQYF
DNA: TGTGCCAGCAGCTCGCGGGGGGGCGTAAAGGCGGAGACCCAGTACTTC

V: TRBV28
D: TRBD1
size: -
J: TRBJ1-1
CDR3: CAAAPGTGLGWTEAFF
DNA: TGTGCCGCCGCCCCCGGGACAGGGTTGGGGTGGACTGAAGCTTTCTTT

V: TRBV6-5
D: TRBD1
size: -
J: TRBJ1-1
CDR3: CASSYHRGVTEAFF
DNA: TGTGCCAGCAGTTACCACAGGGGAGTCACTGAAGCTTTCTTT

V: TRBV2
D: TRBD2
size: -
J: TRBJ2-3
CDR3: CASSEGGWTDTQYF
DNA: TGTGCCAGCAGTGAGGGAGGGTGGACAGATACGCAGTATTTT

V: TRBV5-4
D: TRBD1
size: once
J: TRBJ1-1
CDR3: CASSRATGYHTEAFF
DNA: TGTGCCAGCAGCCGAGCGACAGGGTATCACACTGAAGCTTTCTTT

V: TRBV9
D: -
size: -
J: TRBJ2-1
CDR3: CASSPSSLRNDNEQFF
DNA: TGTGCCAGCAGCCCCTCGAGCCTAAGAAATGACAATGAGCAGTTCTTC

V: TRBV5-4
D: -
size: -
J: TRBJ1-1
CDR3: CASSLGAHRANTEAFF
DNA: TGTGCCAGCAGCCTGGGCGCCCACAGGGCGAACACTGAAGCTTTCTTT

V: TRBV19
D: -
size: -
J: TRBJ1-1
CDR3: CASTVSGGTEAFF
DNA: TGTGCCAGTACCGTTTCGGGGGGCACTGAAGCTTTCTTT

V: TRBV30
D: -
size: -
J: TRBJ2-3
CDR3: CAWSRELATQYF
DNA: TGTGCCTGGAGTCGGGAGTTGGCTACGCAGTATTTT

V: TRBV6-5
D: -
size: -
J: TRBJ2-3
CDR3: CASSRGSGADTQYF
DNA: TGTGCCAGCAGCAGGGGCAGCGGCGCAGATACGCAGTATTTT

V: TRBV7-9
D: -
size: -
J: TRBJ2-1
CDR3: CASSPDHLEDNEQFF
DNA: TGTGCCAGCAGCCCAGACCACCTCGAGGACAATGAGCAGTTCTTC

V: TRBV5-1
D: TRBD2
size: few
J: TRBJ2-7
CDR3: CASSLGLAGDEQYF
DNA: TGCGCCAGCAGCTTGGGACTAGCGGGCGACGAGCAGTACTTC

V: TRBV9
D: -
size: once
J: TRBJ2-1
CDR3: CASSVAGGSYNEQFF
DNA: TGTGCCAGCAGCGTAGCGGGTGGGAGCTACAATGAGCAGTTCTTC

V: TRBV7-2
D: TRBD1
size: -
J: TRBJ2-5
CDR3: CASSLQGAIETQYF
DNA: TGTGCCAGCAGCTTACAGGGGGCTATCGAGACCCAGTACTTC

V: TRBV6-1
D: TRBD1
size: -
J: TRBJ1-3
CDR3: CASSGQGNTIYF
DNA: TGTGCCAGCAGCGGACAGGGCAACACCATATATTTT

V: TRBV7-7
D: -
size: -
J: TRBJ1-1
CDR3: CASSPIGTQNTEAFF
DNA: TGTGCTAGCAGCCCTATCGGGACACAGAACACTGAAGCTTTCTTT

V: TRBV5-1
D: -
size: -
J: TRBJ2-2
CDR3: CASSLERTSGLLPTGELFF
DNA: TGCGCCAGCAGCTTGGAGCGGACATCGGGACTGCTGCCCACCGGGGAGCTGTTTTTT

V: TRBV27
D: -
size: -
J: TRBJ2-1
CDR3: CASSFGTGYNEQFF
DNA: TGTGCCAGCAGTTTCGGGACTGGTTACAATGAGCAGTTCTTC

V: TRBV28
D: TRBD1
size: -
J: TRBJ1-2
CDR3: CASSLIQGQGNGYTF
DNA: TGTGCCAGCAGTTTGATTCAGGGACAGGGTAATGGCTACACCTTC

V: TRBV2
D: TRBD1
size: -
J: TRBJ1-2
CDR3: CASAPDRGTPGYTF
DNA: TGTGCCAGCGCTCCGGACAGGGGGACTCCTGGCTACACCTTC

V: TRBV5-4
D: TRBD1
size: -
J: TRBJ1-6
CDR3: CASSSRTGEDSPLHF
DNA: TGTGCCAGCAGCTCTCGGACAGGGGAGGATTCACCCCTCCACTTT

V: TRBV9
D: TRBD2
size: -
J: TRBJ2-5
CDR3: CASSRLAGDETQYF
DNA: TGTGCCAGCAGTAGACTAGCGGGAGATGAGACCCAGTACTTC

V: TRBV6-1
D: TRBD1
size: -
J: TRBJ1-2
CDR3: CASSESLFGTGNYGYTF
DNA: TGTGCCAGCAGTGAATCTTTGTTCGGGACAGGGAACTATGGCTACACCTTC